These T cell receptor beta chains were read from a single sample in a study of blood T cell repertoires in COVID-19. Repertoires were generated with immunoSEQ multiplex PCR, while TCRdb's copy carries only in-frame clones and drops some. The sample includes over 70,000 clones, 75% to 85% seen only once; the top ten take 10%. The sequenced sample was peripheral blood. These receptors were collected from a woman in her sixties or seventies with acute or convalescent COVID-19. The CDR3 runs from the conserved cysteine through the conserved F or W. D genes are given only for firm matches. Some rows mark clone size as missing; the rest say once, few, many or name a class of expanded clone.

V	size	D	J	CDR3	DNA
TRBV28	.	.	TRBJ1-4	CASSLSAGSNEKLFF	TGTGCCAGCAGTTTATCGGCAGGGTCTAATGAAAAACTGTTTTTT
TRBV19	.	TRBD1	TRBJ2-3	CASSPMEGQGATQYF	TGTGCCAGTAGCCCCATGGAAGGACAGGGGGCTACGCAGTATTTT
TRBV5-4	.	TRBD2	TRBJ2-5	CASSPGGLAGIETQYF	TGTGCCAGCAGCCCGGGGGGACTAGCGGGAATAGAGACCCAGTACTTC
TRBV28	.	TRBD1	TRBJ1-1	CASSSFQGVGTEAFF	TGTGCCAGCAGTTCATTTCAGGGGGTGGGGACTGAAGCTTTCTTT
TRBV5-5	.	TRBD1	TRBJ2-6	CASSSLGQGARGANVLTF	TGTGCCAGCAGCTCGCTGGGACAGGGGGCGCGGGGGGCCAACGTCCTGACTTTC
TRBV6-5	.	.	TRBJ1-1	CATSSRGYEAFF	TGTGCCACCTCCTCGAGAGGTTACGAAGCTTTCTTT
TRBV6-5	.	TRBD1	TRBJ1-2	CASLRDRVNGYTF	TGTGCCAGCTTAAGAGACAGGGTTAATGGCTACACCTTC
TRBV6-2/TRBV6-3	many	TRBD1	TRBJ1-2	CASSLYDRATEYGYTF	TGTGCCAGCAGTCTCTACGACAGGGCCACGGAGTATGGCTACACCTTC
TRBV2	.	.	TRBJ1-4	CASSQWGGAGEKLFF	TGTGCCAGCAGTCAGTGGGGGGGGGCTGGTGAAAAACTGTTTTTT
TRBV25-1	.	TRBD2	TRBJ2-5	CASSASGSETQYF	TGTGCCAGCAGCGCTAGCGGGAGTGAGACCCAGTACTTC
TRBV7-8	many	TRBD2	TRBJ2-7	CASSPLAGVYEQYF	TGTGCCAGCAGCCCGTTAGCGGGGGTTTACGAGCAGTACTTC
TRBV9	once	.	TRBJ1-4	CASSVVPDEKLFF	TGTGCCAGCAGCGTAGTACCAGATGAAAAACTGTTTTTT
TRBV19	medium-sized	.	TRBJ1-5	CASSPRNQPQHF	TGTGCCAGTAGTCCGAGGAATCAGCCCCAGCATTTT
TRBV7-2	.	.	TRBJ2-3	CVSSLEASYADTQYF	TGTGTCAGCAGCTTAGAGGCTAGCTATGCAGATACGCAGTATTTT
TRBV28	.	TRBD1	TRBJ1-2	CASSKGDRVVGGYTF	TGTGCCAGCAGTAAGGGAGACAGGGTTGTTGGTGGCTACACCTTC
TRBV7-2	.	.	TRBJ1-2	CASSPKSGSNYGYTF	TGTGCCAGCAGCCCCAAGTCAGGCAGCAACTATGGCTACACCTTC
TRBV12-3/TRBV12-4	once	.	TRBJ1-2	CASSFRSYGYTF	TGTGCCAGCAGTTTCCGGAGCTATGGCTACACCTTC
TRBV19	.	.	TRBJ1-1	CASLRGTEAFF	TGTGCCAGCTTAAGGGGTACTGAAGCTTTCTTT
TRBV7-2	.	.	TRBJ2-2	CASSLAITGELFF	TGTGCCAGCAGCTTAGCCATCACCGGGGAGCTGTTTTTT
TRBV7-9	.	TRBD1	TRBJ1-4	CASSRDRVDEKLFF	TGTGCCAGCAGCCGAGACAGGGTAGATGAAAAACTGTTTTTT
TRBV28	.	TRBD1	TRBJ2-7	CASRGQGATYEQYF	TGTGCCAGCAGAGGACAGGGGGCGACCTACGAGCAGTACTTC
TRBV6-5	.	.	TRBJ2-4	CASSYSSATGENIQYF	TGTGCCAGCAGTTACTCTAGCGCGACGGGGGAAAACATTCAGTACTTC
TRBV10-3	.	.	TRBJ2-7	CAISESRLAFGEQYF	TGTGCCATCAGTGAGTCGAGGCTGGCTTTTGGCGAGCAGTACTTC
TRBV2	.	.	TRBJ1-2	CASRTGGAWGTYGYTF	TGTGCCAGCAGGACTGGGGGGGCGTGGGGAACCTATGGCTACACCTTC
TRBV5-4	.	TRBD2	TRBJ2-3	CASSRELLAGGRTQYF	TGTGCCAGCAGCCGCGAGCTACTAGCGGGGGGGCGTACGCAGTATTTT
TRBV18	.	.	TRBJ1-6	CASSPNGRSPLHF	TGTGCCAGCTCACCTAACGGGAGATCACCCCTCCACTTT
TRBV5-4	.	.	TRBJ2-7	CASSLGQVVIYEQYF	TGTGCCAGCAGCTTGGGACAGGTCGTTATCTACGAGCAGTACTTC
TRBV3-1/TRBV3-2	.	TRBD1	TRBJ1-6	CASTARGQGQRSPLHF	TGTGCCAGCACCGCACGTGGACAGGGTCAACGATCACCCCTCCACTTT
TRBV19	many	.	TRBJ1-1	CASSIDRRTLNTEAFF	TGTGCCAGTAGTATCGACAGGAGAACCCTGAACACTGAAGCTTTCTTT
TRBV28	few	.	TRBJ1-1	CASTGGTEAFF	TGTGCCAGCACTGGAGGCACTGAAGCTTTCTTT
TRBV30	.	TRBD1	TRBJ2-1	CAWSRGGISSYNEQFF	TGTGCCTGGAGTAGAGGGGGCATTAGCTCCTACAATGAGCAGTTCTTC
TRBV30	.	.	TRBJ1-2	CAWRGALVTF	TGTGCCTGGAGGGGGGCCCTAGTCACCTTC
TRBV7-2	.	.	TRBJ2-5	CASSLESRGGETQYF	TGTGCCAGCAGCTTAGAGTCCCGCGGCGGGGAGACCCAGTACTTC
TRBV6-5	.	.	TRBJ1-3	CASSWTTPSGNTIYF	TGTGCCAGCAGCTGGACTACACCATCTGGAAACACCATATATTTT
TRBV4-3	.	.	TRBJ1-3	CASSQDFTTLSGNTIYF	TGCGCCAGCAGCCAAGATTTTACGACTCTCTCTGGAAACACCATATATTTT
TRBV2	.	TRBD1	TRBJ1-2	CASGGTGKWNGYTF	TGTGCCAGCGGGGGGACAGGGAAATGGAATGGCTACACCTTC
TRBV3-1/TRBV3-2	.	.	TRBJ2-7	CASSQWGGQSSYEQYF	TGTGCCAGCAGCCAATGGGGGGGCCAGAGTTCCTACGAGCAGTACTTC
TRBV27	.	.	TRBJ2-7	CASSLSAGQSSYEQYF	TGTGCCAGCAGTTTATCTGCTGGACAGAGCTCCTACGAGCAGTACTTC
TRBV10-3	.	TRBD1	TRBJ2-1	CAIQGVDNEQFF	TGTGCCATACAGGGGGTCGACAATGAGCAGTTCTTC
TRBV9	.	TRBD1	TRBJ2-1	CASSTRTGNYNEQFF	TGTGCCAGCAGCACCCGGACAGGGAATTACAATGAGCAGTTCTTC
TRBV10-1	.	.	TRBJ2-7	CASKLLRVPFYEQYF	TGCGCCAGCAAACTATTGCGGGTGCCATTCTACGAGCAGTACTTC
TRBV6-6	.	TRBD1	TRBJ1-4	CASKPGQAGEKLFF	TGTGCCAGCAAACCGGGACAGGCTGGTGAAAAACTGTTTTTT
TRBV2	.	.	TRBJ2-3	CASSRRGDTQYF	TGTGCCAGCAGCCGCCGCGGAGATACGCAGTATTTT
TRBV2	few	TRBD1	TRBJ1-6	CASSWDRANSPLHF	TGTGCCAGCAGCTGGGACAGGGCTAATTCACCCCTCCACTTT
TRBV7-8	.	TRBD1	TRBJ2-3	CASSSYLTGVGTDTQYF	TGTGCCAGCAGCTCCTACCTGACAGGGGTGGGCACAGATACGCAGTATTTT
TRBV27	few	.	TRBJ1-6	CASSLSGTYNSPLHF	TGTGCCAGCAGTTTATCGGGGACATATAATTCACCCCTCCACTTT
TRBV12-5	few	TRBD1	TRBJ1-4	CASGLTGQGGVGGTTNEKLFF	TGTGCTAGTGGTTTGACCGGACAGGGAGGGGTAGGGGGTACAACTAATGAAAAACTGTTTTTT
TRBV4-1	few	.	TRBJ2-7	CASSPARVPYEQYF	TGCGCCAGCAGCCCCGCCAGGGTGCCCTACGAGCAGTACTTC